The clone carrying this T cell receptor (beta chain) was seen a handful of times. The antigen is undetermined. The sample comes from a study of vaccination and CD4 T cells after COVID-19. Study overall: Nasal swab PCR detected SARS-CoV-2 in convalescent patients; under 10 had mild disease, one severe. Blood was drawn a median around 72 days post second dose, range 14 to 241. Researchers treated cells with overlapping spike peptides taken from SARS-CoV-2, HCoV-NL63, HCoV-OC43 and HCoV-229E.

At the Johns Hopkins FTIC core, DNA taken from cultured CD4+ T cells was sequenced by way of the Oncomine TCR Beta short-read assay. The source of extracted genomic DNA was cultured CD4+ T cells. TCRdb called the PCR reads again in MiXCR, with one record for every CDR3 protein. The sample shows over 8,500 distinct CDR3 sequences, around 54% of them seen only once. Treatment of the sample: roughly 11-day PBMC culture with coronavirus spike peptide pools or control peptides (ViraFEST assay). Looked up from germline, CDR1 is MNHEY and CDR2 is SMNVEV (reference sequence). The CDR3 has 14 amino acids. The V end lost 5 bases, the J end lost 3 bases, and 14 bases lay between the germline ends.

Material for sequencing was CD4+ T cells from blood, cultured in vitro. The rearrangement joins TRBV27 to TRBJ2-7; no clear D gene. The receptor was isolated from a human donor who had recovered from COVID-19. CDR3 bases: TGTGCCAGCAGTCCGGATGGGTGGGTCTACGAGCAGTACTTC. It translates to CASSPDGWVYEQYF.